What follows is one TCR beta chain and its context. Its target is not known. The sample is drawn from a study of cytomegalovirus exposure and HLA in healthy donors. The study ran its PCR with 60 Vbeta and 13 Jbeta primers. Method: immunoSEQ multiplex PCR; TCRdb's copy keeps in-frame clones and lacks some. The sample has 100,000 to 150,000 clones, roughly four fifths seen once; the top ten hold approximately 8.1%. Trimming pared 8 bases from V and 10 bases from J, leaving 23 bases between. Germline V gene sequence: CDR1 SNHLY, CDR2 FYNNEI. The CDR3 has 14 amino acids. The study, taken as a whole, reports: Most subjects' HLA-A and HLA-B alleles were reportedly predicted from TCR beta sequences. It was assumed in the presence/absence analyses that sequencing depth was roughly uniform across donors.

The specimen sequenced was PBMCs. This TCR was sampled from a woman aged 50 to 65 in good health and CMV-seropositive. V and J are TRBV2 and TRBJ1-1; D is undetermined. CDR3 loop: CASSPQANIERAFF. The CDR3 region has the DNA TGTGCCAGCTCCCCCCAGGCCAACATTGAACGAGCTTTCTTT.